This T cell receptor beta chain appears in the sequencing data of a study of blood T cell repertoires in COVID-19. Repertoires were generated with immunoSEQ multiplex PCR, while TCRdb's copy carries only in-frame clones and drops some. The data show roughly 180,000 clones, roughly 83% seen once. Trimming left V 5 bases short and J 7 bases short, with 11 bases between. Germline CDR1 is MDHEN and CDR2 is SYDVKM. CDR3 length equals 12 residues. Material for sequencing was PBMCs or T cells enriched from blood (not recorded which). This rearrangement joins TRBV28 to TRBJ1-1; D perhaps matches TRBD1 (5 bases). The TCR sequence derives from a woman aged 50 to 60 who had recovered from COVID-19. The CDR3 coding sequence is TGTGCCAGCAGTCTGCAGGGACTTGAAGCTTTCTTT. Translated, it gives CASSLQGLEAFF.